These 8 T cell receptor beta chains originate from one sample sequenced in a study of cytomegalovirus exposure and HLA in healthy donors. Here immunoSEQ multiplex PCR was the method, and the copy in TCRdb shows in-frame clones only, minus some. The sample lists fewer than 150,000 clones, almost 90% occurring once. Material for sequencing was PBMCs. These receptors originate from a woman between 18 and 30 years old in good health and CMV-seropositive.

This chain connects TRBV18 to TRBJ2-1; 8 bases match TRBD2. With 6 bases clipped from V and 9 bases from J, the junction kept 25 bases outside the gene matches. Germline assignment: CDR1 KGHSH and CDR2 LQKENI. The CDR3 totals 19 residues. CDR3 loop: CASSYTSGIRLREGGEQFF. The CDR3 bases are TGTGCCAGCTCGTATACTAGCGGCATACGACTCCGGGAGGGAGGTGAGCAGTTCTTC.

The J gene is TRBJ1-1, the V gene TRBV29-1; 7 nucleotides align to TRBD1. Losses at the gene ends were 3 bases for V and 5 bases for J; bases not matched to a gene: 6. The CDR3 consists of 13 residues. Germline V gene lookup returns CDR1 SQVTM and CDR2 ANQGSEA. CDR3 sequence: CSVDGGRGTEAFF. The CDR3 region has the DNA TGCAGCGTTGATGGGGGCAGGGGGACTGAAGCTTTCTTT.

This rearrangement joins TRBV5-1 to TRBJ2-5; TRBD2 matches at 13 bases. After removal of 4 bases from V and 5 bases from J, the junction contained 17 bases not matched to a gene. Per germline, CDR1 SGHRS and CDR2 YFSETQ. This CDR3 region has 19 residues. CDR3 sequence reads: CASSKPPGGTSGNWETQYF. CDR3 bases: TGCGCCAGCAGCAAACCCCCCGGGGGGACTAGCGGGAATTGGGAGACCCAGTACTTC.

The chain is built from TRBV7-2 and TRBJ1-3; D gene uncertain. Germline-derived CDR1 and CDR2 are SGHTA and FQGNSA. The CDR3 consists of 12 residues. V was trimmed by 5 bases and J by 4 bases, leaving 6 bases between them. The CDR3 loop is CASSPGGNTIYF. CDR3 in DNA: TGTGCCAGCAGCCCGGGGGGAAACACCATATATTTT. Combining the CDR3 with reference TRBV7-2 and TRBJ1-3 gives the whole variable domain GAGVSQSPSNKVTEKGKDVELRCDPISGHTALYWYRQSLGQGLEFLIYFQGNSAPDKSGLPSDRFSAERTGGSVSTLTIQRTQQEDSAVYLCASSPGGNTIYFGEGSWLTVV.

This clone was found a few times. The J gene is TRBJ2-7, the V gene TRBV28; 7 bases match TRBD2. The germline gives CDR1 MDHEN, CDR2 SYDVKM. The trim removed 10 bases at V and 4 bases at J, leaving 10 bases unmatched. The CDR3 runs to 13 residues. CDR3 DNA: TGTGCCATCACGTCGTCTAGCGGTTACGAGCAGTACTTC. Amino acid sequence: CAITSSSGYEQYF.

The chain employs TRBV6-6 and TRBJ2-3, with 8 positions matching TRBD2. This CDR3 has 14 residues. CDR1 is MNHNY, CDR2 SVGAGI, per germline (reference sequence). Germline trimming cut 2 bases from V and 6 bases from J; bases unmatched to any gene: 4. Written as DNA, the CDR3 is TGTGCCAGCAGTTACGAACTAGCGGAGGATACGCAGTATTTT. Its protein product is CASSYELAEDTQYF.

This clone has a single count. The junction differs from germline at one of its ends, possibly a read error. This chain joins TRBV30 and TRBJ2-3, with 9 nucleotides matching TRBD2. This CDR3 contains 16 residues. CDR1 is GTSNPN, CDR2 SVGIG, per germline (reference sequence). This CDR3 is CVWSVVVAGARDTQYF. Written as DNA, the CDR3 is TGTGTCTGGAGTGTAGTAGTAGCGGGGGCGAGGGATACGCAGTATTTT.

This clone was counted between two and nine times. The V call is TRBV7-9, the J call TRBJ1-4, with D tentatively TRBD1 (6 bases). V lost 5 bases to trimming and J lost 7 bases, with 23 bases between them. Germline CDR1 is SEHNR and CDR2 is FQNEAQ (reference sequence). The CDR3 totals 17 residues. The chain's CDR3 is CASSPLDWQGSGEKLFF. Written as DNA, the CDR3 is TGTGCCAGCAGCCCCCTTGACTGGCAGGGGAGTGGTGAAAAACTGTTTTTT.